This TCR beta chain was sequenced in a study of CD8+CD57+ T cells in acquired aplastic anemia. Across the study: Roughly 11 million reads were obtained on average for healthy donor CD4+ cells.

Germline-derived CDR1 and CDR2 are SGHVS and FNYEAQ. The CDR3 sequence is 17 residues long. Trimming stripped 0 bases from V and 0 bases from J, with 13 bases between. Genomic DNA acted as the template from which TCR beta VDJ combination and CDR3 sequence profiling were carried out. Using its own MiXCR run on the reads, TCRdb lists one record per CDR3 protein. Of a few hundred thousand distinct CDR3 sequences listed, 61% are singletons. This chain uses TRBV7-6 with TRBJ2-3; D is possibly TRBD2 (6 bases). The origin of this receptor is a human donor in good health. Material: sorted CD4+, CD8+, or CD8+CD57+ T cells (not recorded which) from PBMCs. CDR3 loop: CASSLAPAGTSTDTQYF. In DNA form, the CDR3 reads TGTGCCAGCAGCTTAGCGCCGGCAGGGACTAGCACAGATACGCAGTATTTT.